This is a list of T cell receptor beta chains from one sample in a study of type 1 regulatory T cells. TCRdb fed the reads into MiXCR, producing one record per CDR3 protein. The sample includes some 89,000 distinct CDR3 sequences, 25% to 40% of them seen just once. The sequencing sample was made of CD4+ T cells, either the whole sample or a sorted fraction (not recorded which). These receptors were collected from a human donor in good health. The conserved cysteine and the conserved F or W are not part of the CDR3 here.

j_call: TRBJ2-5
v_call: TRBV5-1
cdr3_aa: ASTLGGGQGQETQY

j_call: TRBJ1-5
v_call: TRBV12-3/TRBV12-4
cdr3_aa: ASSLWDRGSQPQH

j_call: TRBJ2-4
v_call: TRBV20-1
cdr3_aa: SASIPRGAKNIQY

j_call: TRBJ2-1
v_call: TRBV6-1
cdr3_aa: ASSRARHNEQF

j_call: TRBJ2-1
v_call: TRBV14
cdr3_aa: ASSPQGLAGEQF

j_call: TRBJ2-7
v_call: TRBV20-1
cdr3_aa: SARKAWTSGSILPYEQY

j_call: TRBJ2-7
v_call: TRBV12-3/TRBV12-4
cdr3_aa: ASSLVSAGGTYEQY

j_call: TRBJ1-4
v_call: TRBV15
cdr3_aa: ATSRETGTTNEKLF

j_call: TRBJ2-5
v_call: TRBV29-1
cdr3_aa: SVECYTGKETQY

j_call: TRBJ1-1
v_call: TRBV30
cdr3_aa: AWSRGQGIHTEAF

j_call: TRBJ1-4
v_call: TRBV14
cdr3_aa: ASSKVTGGEKLF